This TCR beta chain is drawn from a study of T-cell memory formation after mild COVID-19. TCRdb fed the 5' RACE reads into MiXCR, producing one record per CDR3 protein. Among around 160,000 distinct CDR3 sequences, 11% were seen once, and the ten largest hold 3.8%. The CDR3 is 13 amino acids. This clonotype was detected ten times or more. The genes are TRBV21-1 and TRBJ2-5. TRBV21-1 is given as a pseudogene. This receptor was obtained from a man aged 18 to 29 who had mild COVID-19 (a few samples of this study predate the infection). Cell type and time point are not known. Sequencing input: PBMCs or a T cell subset sorted from them (not recorded which). The CDR3 loop is CASSKARSETQYF. The CDR3 nucleotides read TGTGCCAGCAGCAAAGCCAGGTCGGAGACCCAGTACTTC.